This TCR beta chain was found in a study of patients and donors after allogeneic stem cell transplantation. TCRdb re-called the RT-PCR reads with MiXCR, one entry per CDR3 protein. The sample lists 25,000 to 30,000 distinct CDR3 sequences; roughly 8% were seen once. Germline CDR1 SGHDT, CDR2 YYEEEE. The V and J ends lost 1 base and 0 bases respectively, with 7 bases between them. This CDR3 contains 14 residues. This clonotype was observed at least ten times. The chain has TRBV5-6 and TRBJ1-2; the D is unclear. The TCR comes from a human donor who was either an allogeneic HSCT recipient or a stem cell or donor lymphocyte infusion donor (not recorded which). It is not recorded whose cells these are; they may come from a transplant donor. Sequencing was carried out using blood, either unsorted or a sorted T cell fraction (not recorded which). This CDR3 reads CASSLRAANYGYTF. The DNA of the CDR3 is TGTGCCAGCAGCTTGCGGGCAGCTAACTATGGCTACACCTTC. The full variable domain, in which reference TRBV5-6 and TRBJ1-2 provide the parts outside the CDR3, is DAGVTQSPTHLIKTRGQQVTLRCSPKSGHDTVSWYQQALGQGPQFIFQYYEEEERQRGNFPDRFSGHQFPNYSSELNVNALLLGDSALYLCASSLRAANYGYTFGSGTRLTVV.